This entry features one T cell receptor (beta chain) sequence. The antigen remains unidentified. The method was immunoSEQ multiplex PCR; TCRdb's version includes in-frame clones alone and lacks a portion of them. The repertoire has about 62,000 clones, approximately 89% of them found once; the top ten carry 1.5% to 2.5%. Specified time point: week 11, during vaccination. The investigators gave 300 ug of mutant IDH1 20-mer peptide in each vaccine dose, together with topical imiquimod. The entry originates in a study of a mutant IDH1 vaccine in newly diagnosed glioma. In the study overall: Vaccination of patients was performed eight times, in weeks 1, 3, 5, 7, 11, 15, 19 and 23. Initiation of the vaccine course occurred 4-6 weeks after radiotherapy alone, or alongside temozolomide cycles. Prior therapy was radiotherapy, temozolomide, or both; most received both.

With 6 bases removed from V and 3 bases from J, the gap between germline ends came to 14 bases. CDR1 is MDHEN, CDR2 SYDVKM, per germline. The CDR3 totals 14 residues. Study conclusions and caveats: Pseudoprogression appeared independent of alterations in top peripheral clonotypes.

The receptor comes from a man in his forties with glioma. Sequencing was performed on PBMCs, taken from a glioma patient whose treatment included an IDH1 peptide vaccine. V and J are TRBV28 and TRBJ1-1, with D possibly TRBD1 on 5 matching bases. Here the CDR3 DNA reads TGTGCCAGCAGAACATCGGACACTTACACTGAAGCTTTCTTT. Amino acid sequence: CASRTSDTYTEAFF.